This T cell receptor beta chain was sequenced in a study of response to subunit inactivated influenza vaccine. Trimming at V came to 5 bases and at J to 4 bases, leaving 4 bases not matched to a gene. CDR1 is MNHEY, CDR2 SVGEGT, per germline. The CDR3 loop spans 13 amino acids. TCRdb re-called the RT-PCR reads with MiXCR, one entry per CDR3 protein. The table records about half a million distinct CDR3 sequences, 6.5% to 8% of them present only once. Concerning this clonotype itself: Antigen specificity is unknown.

General observations from the study: Each seasonal influenza vaccination, the authors suggested, recruits few new T cells.

Sequences were derived from PBMCs from blood, sampled about 23 months after vaccination. This sequence joins TRBV6-2 or TRBV6-3 and TRBJ1-2; 7 bases line up with TRBD1. The sequence was obtained from a man in his fifties or sixties who received an inactivated influenza vaccine. CDR3 region: CASSGGTVYGYTF. CDR3 DNA sequence: TGTGCCAGCAGTGGAGGGACAGTCTATGGCTACACCTTC.